A selection of T cell receptor beta chains follows, all from one sample in a study of molecular identifiers for immune sequencing clone quantification. Using its own MiXCR run on the PCR reads, TCRdb lists one record per CDR3 protein. Of about 500,000 distinct CDR3 sequences in the sample, around 23% were seen once. The sequenced sample consisted of naive CD8+ T cells from blood, with Jurkat cell RNA spiked in. These receptors originate from a human donor in good health. Some libraries in this study had Jurkat cell RNA spiked in. CDR3s include the opening cysteine and the closing phenylalanine or tryptophan. Each record gives: V gene, J gene, CDR3 protein.

>TRBV20-1|TRBJ1-2
CSARPRTGSNYGYTF
>TRBV13|TRBJ1-1
CASSLSQGHPRKNTEAFF
>TRBV7-9|TRBJ2-5
CASSQGQGQETQYF
>TRBV20-1|TRBJ2-3
CSARDGSGGTDTQYF
>TRBV28|TRBJ1-5
CASSLQLSNQPQHF
>TRBV2|TRBJ2-3
CASTRSREAVTDTQYF
>TRBV20-1|TRBJ2-7
CSARWDTDYAQYF
>TRBV9|TRBJ2-1
CASSASGSSNNEQFF
>TRBV27|TRBJ1-1
CASSLGGISTEAFF
>TRBV12-3/TRBV12-4|TRBJ2-7
CASRIAGGTYEQYF
>TRBV27|TRBJ2-7
CASTMGQGGEQYF
>TRBV20-1|TRBJ2-4
CSAREGGLTGNIQYF
>TRBV12-3/TRBV12-4|TRBJ2-3
CASRTGLAGTDTQYF